This T cell receptor (beta chain) was identified during a study of cytomegalovirus exposure and HLA in healthy donors. The study ran its PCR with 60 Vbeta and 13 Jbeta primers. Profiled with immunoSEQ multiplex PCR; TCRdb holds only in-frame clones, not every one. Of about 160,000 clones in the sample, 82% were seen once. This receptor was taken from a girl aged 2 to 10 in good health and CMV-seropositive. Sequencing used PBMCs.

As DNA, the CDR3 is TGTGCCAGCAGTTTCCTACGGTGGTTCGACTATGGCTACACCTTC. It is translated as CASSFLRWFDYGYTF. The gene calls are TRBV6-6 and TRBJ1-2; D remains unclear. This CDR3 region has 15 residues. Germline V gives CDR1 MNHNY, CDR2 SVGAGI (reference sequence). The germline V and J ends were trimmed by 4 bases and 3 bases, with 15 bases remaining between them.